This entry features one T cell receptor beta chain sequence. This sample stems from a study of blood T cell repertoires in COVID-19. Study overall: In each case, the material was cDNA or gDNA derived from T cells, B-cell-depleted T cells, or PBMCs.

The J segment lost 5 bases and the V segment lost 0 bases, leaving 3 bases of the junction unmatched. Germline CDR1 and CDR2: SGHRS and YFSETQ. This CDR3 is built from 16 residues. Profiling relied on immunoSEQ multiplex PCR, and the TCRdb table lists in-frame clones only, not all of them. The table records about 150,000 clones, roughly 84% of them present only once. Sequenced material: peripheral blood. This sequence was found in a man aged 65 to 85 with active or convalescent COVID-19. The V gene is TRBV5-1, the J gene TRBJ1-6, with 9 bases fitting TRBD1. The CDR3 nucleotides read TGCGCCAGCAGCTTGGAGACAGGGGGAAATAATTCACCCCTCCACTTT. As protein: CASSLETGGNNSPLHF.